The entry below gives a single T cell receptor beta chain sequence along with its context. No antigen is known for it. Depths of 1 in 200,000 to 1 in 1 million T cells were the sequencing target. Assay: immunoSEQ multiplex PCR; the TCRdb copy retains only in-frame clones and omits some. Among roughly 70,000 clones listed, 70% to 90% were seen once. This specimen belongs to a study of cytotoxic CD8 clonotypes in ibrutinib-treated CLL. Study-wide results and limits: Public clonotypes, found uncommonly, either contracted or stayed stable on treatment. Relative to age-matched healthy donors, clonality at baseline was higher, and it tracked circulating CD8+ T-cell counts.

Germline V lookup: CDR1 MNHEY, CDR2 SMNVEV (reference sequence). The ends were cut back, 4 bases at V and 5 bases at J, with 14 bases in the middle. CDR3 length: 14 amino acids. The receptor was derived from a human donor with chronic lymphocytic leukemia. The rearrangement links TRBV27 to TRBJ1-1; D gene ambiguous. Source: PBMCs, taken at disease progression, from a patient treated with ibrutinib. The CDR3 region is CASSYKAGGTEAFF. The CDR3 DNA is TGTGCCAGCAGTTACAAAGCAGGAGGGACTGAAGCTTTCTTT.